These T cell receptor beta chains were read from a single sample in a study of cytomegalovirus exposure and HLA in healthy donors. Profiling relied on immunoSEQ multiplex PCR, and the TCRdb table lists in-frame clones only, not all of them. In all, the sample yields more than 110,000 clones. Sequenced: PBMCs. The receptors come from a man aged 35-49 years in good health and CMV-seronegative. Each CDR3 is given with its conserved first and last residue. A D gene is named only where the DNA matches it firmly.

D: TRBD1; V: TRBV7-2; J: TRBJ1-2; CDR3: CASSLASGQGYWNYGYTF; DNA: TGTGCCAGCAGCTTAGCGAGCGGACAGGGGTATTGGAACTATGGCTACACCTTC
D: -; V: TRBV6-1; J: TRBJ1-5; CDR3: CASSDSPGFPQHF; DNA: TGTGCCAGCAGTGACAGCCCAGGTTTTCCCCAGCATTTT
D: -; V: TRBV7-9; J: TRBJ2-5; CDR3: CASSLDLGAQYF; DNA: TGTGCCAGCAGCTTAGACCTAGGAGCCCAGTACTTC
D: -; V: TRBV4-1; J: TRBJ2-7; CDR3: CASSQGGHGSSYEQYF; DNA: TGCGCCAGCAGCCAGGGGGGTCACGGTAGCTCCTACGAGCAGTACTTC
D: TRBD2; V: TRBV6-7; J: TRBJ2-5; CDR3: CASRSRGLAGRETQYF; DNA: TGTGCCAGCAGATCTAGGGGACTAGCGGGGAGGGAGACCCAGTACTTC
D: TRBD2; V: TRBV9; J: TRBJ2-2; CDR3: CASSVATGGNGELFF; DNA: TGTGCCAGCAGCGTAGCCACGGGAGGTAACGGGGAGCTGTTTTTT
D: -; V: TRBV4-1; J: TRBJ1-5; CDR3: CASSQDLDSPNQPQHF; DNA: TGCGCCAGCAGCCAAGATCTCGACAGCCCTAATCAGCCCCAGCATTTT
D: -; V: TRBV29-1; J: TRBJ1-2; CDR3: CSVENERDYGYTF; DNA: TGCAGCGTTGAAAACGAAAGAGACTATGGCTACACCTTC
D: -; V: TRBV28; J: TRBJ1-6; CDR3: CASRSIQFSPLHF; DNA: TGTGCCAGCAGGTCCATCCAGTTTTCACCCCTCCACTTT
D: -; V: TRBV5-1; J: TRBJ2-3; CDR3: CASSPGTPSTDTQYF; DNA: TGCGCCAGCAGCCCAGGGACACCGAGCACAGATACGCAGTATTTT
D: TRBD2; V: TRBV7-2; J: TRBJ2-2; CDR3: CASSTSTSGVSTGELFF; DNA: TGTGCCAGCAGCACTTCGACTAGCGGGGTCAGCACCGGGGAGCTGTTTTTT
D: -; V: TRBV7-2; J: TRBJ2-5; CDR3: CASSFRRVGETQYF; DNA: TGTGCCAGCAGCTTCCGGAGGGTTGGCGAGACCCAGTACTTC
D: -; V: TRBV7-9; J: TRBJ2-7; CDR3: CASSLDRRAYEQYF; DNA: TGTGCCAGCAGCTTAGACCGCAGGGCCTACGAGCAGTACTTC
D: TRBD1; V: TRBV27; J: TRBJ1-5; CDR3: CASRQTLGTGAHQPQHF; DNA: TGTGCCAGCAGGCAGACACTCGGGACAGGGGCGCATCAGCCCCAGCATTTT
D: -; V: TRBV4-1; J: TRBJ2-5; CDR3: CASSQRLGGGRETQYF; DNA: TGCGCCAGCAGCCAACGATTAGGGGGGGGAAGGGAGACCCAGTACTTC
D: TRBD1; V: TRBV19; J: TRBJ2-7; CDR3: CASSPRDRVYEQYF; DNA: TGTGCCAGTAGTCCAAGGGACAGGGTCTACGAGCAGTACTTC
D: -; V: TRBV6-5; J: TRBJ1-2; CDR3: CAIRDSLDGYTF; DNA: TGTGCCATTAGGGACTCCCTGGATGGCTACACCTTC
D: -; V: TRBV19; J: TRBJ1-3; CDR3: CASTDRSGPSGNTIYF; DNA: TGTGCCAGTACCGACCGCTCAGGTCCGTCTGGAAACACCATATATTTT
D: TRBD1; V: TRBV9; J: TRBJ2-7; CDR3: CASSPDRVYEQYF; DNA: TGTGCCAGCAGCCCGGACAGGGTCTACGAGCAGTACTTC
D: TRBD1; V: TRBV11-2; J: TRBJ2-7; CDR3: CASRPTAGTGYYEQYF; DNA: TGTGCCAGCAGACCAACAGCCGGGACAGGTTACTACGAGCAGTACTTC
D: -; V: TRBV4-3; J: TRBJ1-1; CDR3: CASSQTGDTEAFF; DNA: TGCGCCAGCAGCCAAACGGGTGACACTGAAGCTTTCTTT
D: -; V: TRBV7-3; J: TRBJ2-7; CDR3: CASSYSEQYF; DNA: TGTGCCAGCAGCTACAGTGAGCAGTACTTC
D: -; V: TRBV6-5; J: TRBJ2-7; CDR3: CASSYSPGSYEQYF; DNA: TGTGCCAGCAGTTACTCGCCAGGGTCCTACGAGCAGTACTTC
D: -; V: TRBV2; J: TRBJ1-5; CDR3: CASSDNGGQPQHF; DNA: TGTGCCAGCAGTGATAACGGAGGGCAGCCCCAGCATTTT
D: -; V: TRBV5-6; J: TRBJ1-2; CDR3: CASSSDIDYGYTF; DNA: TGTGCCAGCAGCTCCGACATAGACTATGGCTACACCTTC
D: -; V: TRBV6-5; J: TRBJ1-3; CDR3: CASSYSTGHTIYF; DNA: TGTGCCAGCAGTTACTCGACAGGACACACCATATATTTT
D: -; V: TRBV5-1; J: TRBJ2-5; CDR3: CASSRWTTQETQYF; DNA: TGCGCCAGCAGCCGCTGGACTACCCAAGAGACCCAGTACTTC
D: TRBD1; V: TRBV28; J: TRBJ2-3; CDR3: CASRGQGLVSGDTQYF; DNA: TGTGCCAGCAGGGGACAGGGGCTGGTTTCAGGAGATACGCAGTATTTT
D: TRBD1; V: TRBV5-4; J: TRBJ2-7; CDR3: CASSPDRGDEQYF; DNA: TGTGCCAGCAGCCCGGACAGGGGAGACGAGCAGTACTTC
D: -; V: TRBV29-1; J: TRBJ2-3; CDR3: CSVNPSGSDTQYF; DNA: TGCAGCGTGAATCCCAGTGGCTCAGATACGCAGTATTTT
D: -; V: TRBV6-5; J: TRBJ2-3; CDR3: CASSRRETDTQYF; DNA: TGTGCCAGTTCGAGGAGAGAAACAGATACGCAGTATTTT
D: TRBD1; V: TRBV6-6; J: TRBJ1-2; CDR3: CASSYSRGTAGYGYTF; DNA: TGTGCCAGCAGTTACTCCAGGGGGACCGCGGGATATGGCTACACCTTC
D: -; V: TRBV7-6; J: TRBJ1-1; CDR3: CASSFSGQGEAFF; DNA: TGTGCCAGCAGCTTCTCAGGTCAAGGTGAAGCTTTCTTT
D: -; V: TRBV12-5; J: TRBJ1-6; CDR3: CASGGDTTNSPLHF; DNA: TGTGCTAGTGGGGGGGACACAACCAATTCACCCCTCCACTTT
D: TRBD2; V: TRBV9; J: TRBJ2-5; CDR3: CASSVDSGGPQETQYF; DNA: TGTGCCAGCAGCGTAGATAGCGGGGGGCCACAAGAGACCCAGTACTTC
D: TRBD1; V: TRBV7-6; J: TRBJ2-2; CDR3: CASGDRVSPGELFF; DNA: TGTGCCAGCGGGGACAGGGTGTCCCCCGGGGAGCTGTTTTTT
D: -; V: TRBV7-9; J: TRBJ1-1; CDR3: CASSLAGTRTNTEAFF; DNA: TGTGCCAGCAGCTTAGCCGGGACACGCACGAACACTGAAGCTTTCTTT
D: TRBD1; V: TRBV9; J: TRBJ1-1; CDR3: CASSVQTGGHEAFF; DNA: TGTGCCAGCAGCGTCCAGACAGGGGGACATGAAGCTTTCTTT
D: TRBD2; V: TRBV10-3; J: TRBJ2-2; CDR3: CAIGTSGGPNTGELFF; DNA: TGTGCCATCGGCACTAGCGGGGGCCCCAACACCGGGGAGCTGTTTTTT
D: -; V: TRBV7-2; J: TRBJ2-5; CDR3: CASSFGINRFQETQYF; DNA: TGTGCCAGCAGTTTCGGGATTAACAGATTCCAAGAGACCCAGTACTTC
D: -; V: TRBV29-1; J: TRBJ1-1; CDR3: CSVRTAAMNTEAFF; DNA: TGCAGCGTTAGGACAGCCGCCATGAACACTGAAGCTTTCTTT
D: TRBD1; V: TRBV7-6; J: TRBJ2-7; CDR3: CASSIKWDRYEQYF; DNA: TGTGCCAGCAGCATTAAGTGGGACAGATACGAGCAGTACTTC
D: TRBD1; V: TRBV5-1; J: TRBJ2-5; CDR3: CASSPTGKETQYF; DNA: TGCGCCAGCAGCCCGACAGGGAAAGAGACCCAGTACTTC
D: -; V: TRBV6-1; J: TRBJ2-1; CDR3: CASKEWDTTYNEQFF; DNA: TGTGCCAGCAAGGAGTGGGACACCACCTACAATGAGCAGTTCTTC
D: TRBD1; V: TRBV5-1; J: TRBJ2-2; CDR3: CASSSGQGSTNTGELFF; DNA: TGCGCCAGCAGCTCAGGACAGGGAAGTACGAACACCGGGGAGCTGTTTTTT
D: TRBD1; V: TRBV28; J: TRBJ2-1; CDR3: CASRGFGTGRVDNEQFF; DNA: TGTGCCAGCAGGGGATTCGGGACAGGGAGGGTCGACAATGAGCAGTTCTTC
D: -; V: TRBV6-5; J: TRBJ1-2; CDR3: CASKGTGRYYGYTF; DNA: TGTGCCAGCAAGGGGACTGGGAGGTACTATGGCTACACCTTC
D: TRBD1; V: TRBV11-1; J: TRBJ2-7; CDR3: CASSPGQAHYEQYF; DNA: TGTGCCAGCAGCCCCGGACAGGCTCACTACGAGCAGTACTTC
D: -; V: TRBV9; J: TRBJ2-2; CDR3: CASSVGGGSTGELFF; DNA: TGTGCCAGCAGCGTAGGCGGCGGAAGCACCGGGGAGCTGTTTTTT
D: -; V: TRBV7-8; J: TRBJ2-3; CDR3: CASSRDISTDTQYF; DNA: TGTGCCAGCAGCCGGGACATCAGCACAGATACGCAGTATTTT
D: TRBD1; V: TRBV2; J: TRBJ1-2; CDR3: CASSLTGTGGGYIF; DNA: TGTGCCAGCAGCCTGACCGGGACAGGGGGCGGCTACATCTTC
D: -; V: TRBV5-5; J: TRBJ1-5; CDR3: CASSLALNQPQHF; DNA: TGTGCCAGCAGCTTGGCCCTTAATCAGCCCCAGCATTTT